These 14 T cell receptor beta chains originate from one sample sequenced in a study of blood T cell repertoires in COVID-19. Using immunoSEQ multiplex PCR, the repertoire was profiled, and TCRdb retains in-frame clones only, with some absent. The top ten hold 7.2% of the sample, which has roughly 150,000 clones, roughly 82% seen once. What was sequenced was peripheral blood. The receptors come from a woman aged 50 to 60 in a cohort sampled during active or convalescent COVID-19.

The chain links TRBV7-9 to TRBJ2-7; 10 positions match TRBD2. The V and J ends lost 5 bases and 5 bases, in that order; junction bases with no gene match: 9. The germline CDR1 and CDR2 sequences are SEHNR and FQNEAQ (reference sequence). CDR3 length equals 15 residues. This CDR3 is CASSKVLAGEDEQYF. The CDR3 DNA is TGTGCCAGCAGCAAGGTTCTAGCGGGGGAGGACGAGCAGTACTTC.

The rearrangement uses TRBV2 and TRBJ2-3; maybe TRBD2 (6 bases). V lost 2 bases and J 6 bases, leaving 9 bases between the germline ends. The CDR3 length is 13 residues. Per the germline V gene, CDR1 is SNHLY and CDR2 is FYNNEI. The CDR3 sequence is CASSERDFDTQYF. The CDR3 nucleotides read TGTGCCAGCAGTGAAAGGGACTTCGATACGCAGTATTTT.

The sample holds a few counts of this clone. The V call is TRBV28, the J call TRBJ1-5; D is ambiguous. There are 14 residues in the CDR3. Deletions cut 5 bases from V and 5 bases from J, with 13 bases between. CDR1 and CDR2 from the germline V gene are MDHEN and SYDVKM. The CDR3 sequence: CASSPGGPHQPQHF. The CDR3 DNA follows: TGTGCCAGCAGTCCTGGCGGCCCCCATCAGCCCCAGCATTTT.

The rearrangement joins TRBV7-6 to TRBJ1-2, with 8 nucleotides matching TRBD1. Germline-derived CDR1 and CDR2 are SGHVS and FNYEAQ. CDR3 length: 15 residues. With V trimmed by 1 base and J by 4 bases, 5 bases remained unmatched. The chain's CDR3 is CASSLGPGTGYGYTF. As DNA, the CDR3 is TGTGCCAGCAGCTTAGGCCCCGGGACAGGCTATGGCTACACCTTC.

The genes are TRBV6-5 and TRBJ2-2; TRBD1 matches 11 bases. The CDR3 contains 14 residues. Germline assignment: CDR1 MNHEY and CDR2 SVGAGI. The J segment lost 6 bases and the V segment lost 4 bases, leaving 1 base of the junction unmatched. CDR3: CASSWGQGAGELFF. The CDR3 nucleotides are TGTGCCAGCAGTTGGGGACAGGGGGCCGGGGAGCTGTTTTTT.

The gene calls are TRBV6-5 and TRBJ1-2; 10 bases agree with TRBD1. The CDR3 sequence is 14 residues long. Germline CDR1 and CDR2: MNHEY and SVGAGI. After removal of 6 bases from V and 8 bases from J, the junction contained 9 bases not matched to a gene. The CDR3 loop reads CASRDRQGAGGYTF. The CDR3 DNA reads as TGTGCCAGCAGGGACCGACAGGGGGCGGGGGGCTACACCTTC.

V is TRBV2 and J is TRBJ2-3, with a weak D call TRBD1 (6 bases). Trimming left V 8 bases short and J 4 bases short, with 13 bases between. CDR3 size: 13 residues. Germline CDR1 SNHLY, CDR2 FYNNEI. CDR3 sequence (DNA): TGTGCCAGCTGGGCAGGGGACGCAGATACGCAGTATTTT. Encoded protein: CASWAGDADTQYF.

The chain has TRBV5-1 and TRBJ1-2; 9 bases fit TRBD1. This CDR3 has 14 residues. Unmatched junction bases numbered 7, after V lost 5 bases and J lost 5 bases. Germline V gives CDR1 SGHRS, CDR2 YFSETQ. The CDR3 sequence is CASSQGGTGYGYTF. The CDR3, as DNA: TGCGCCAGCAGTCAGGGAGGGACAGGGTATGGCTACACCTTC.

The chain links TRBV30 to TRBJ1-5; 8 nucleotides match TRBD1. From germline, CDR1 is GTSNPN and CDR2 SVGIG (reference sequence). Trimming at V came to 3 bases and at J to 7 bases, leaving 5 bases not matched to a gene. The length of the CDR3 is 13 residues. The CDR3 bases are TGTGCCTGGAGCAGGGGGCAGGAGCAGCCCCAGCATTTT. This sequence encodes CAWSRGQEQPQHF.

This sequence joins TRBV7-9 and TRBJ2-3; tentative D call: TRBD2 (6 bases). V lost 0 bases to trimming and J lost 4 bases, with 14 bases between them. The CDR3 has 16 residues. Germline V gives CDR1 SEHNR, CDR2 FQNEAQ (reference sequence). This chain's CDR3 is CASSLAGGPPADTQYF. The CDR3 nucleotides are TGTGCCAGCAGCTTAGCCGGGGGTCCACCTGCAGATACGCAGTATTTT.

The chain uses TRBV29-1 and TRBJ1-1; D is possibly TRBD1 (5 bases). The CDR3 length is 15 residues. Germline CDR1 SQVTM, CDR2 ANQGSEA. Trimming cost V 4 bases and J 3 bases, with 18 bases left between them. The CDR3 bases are TGCAGCGTTGGTAAGGTAATGGGGCGAGACACTGAAGCTTTCTTT. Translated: CSVGKVMGRDTEAFF.

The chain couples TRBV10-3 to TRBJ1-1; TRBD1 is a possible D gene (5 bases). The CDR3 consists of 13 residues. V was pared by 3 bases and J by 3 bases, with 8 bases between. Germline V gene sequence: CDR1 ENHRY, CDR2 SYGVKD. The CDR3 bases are TGTGCCATCAGTGACAGGGCGGACACTGAAGCTTTCTTT. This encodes CAISDRADTEAFF.

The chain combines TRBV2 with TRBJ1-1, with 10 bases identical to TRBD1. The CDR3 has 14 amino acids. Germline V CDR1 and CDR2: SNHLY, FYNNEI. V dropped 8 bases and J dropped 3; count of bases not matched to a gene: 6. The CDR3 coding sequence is TGTGCCAGCCCTCCGGGACAGGGGTACACTGAAGCTTTCTTT. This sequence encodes CASPPGQGYTEAFF. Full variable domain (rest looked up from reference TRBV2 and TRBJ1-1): EPEVTQTPSHQVTQMGQEVILRCVPISNHLYFYWYRQILGQKVEFLVSFYNNEISEKSEIFDDQFSVERPDGSNFTLKIRSTKLEDSAMYFCASPPGQGYTEAFFGQGTRLTVV.

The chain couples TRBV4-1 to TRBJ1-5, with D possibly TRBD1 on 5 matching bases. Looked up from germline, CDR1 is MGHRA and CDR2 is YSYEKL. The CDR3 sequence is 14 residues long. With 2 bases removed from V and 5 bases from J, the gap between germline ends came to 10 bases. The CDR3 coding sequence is TGCGCCAGCAGCCAAATGGGAGGGGATCAGCCCCAGCATTTT. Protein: CASSQMGGDQPQHF.